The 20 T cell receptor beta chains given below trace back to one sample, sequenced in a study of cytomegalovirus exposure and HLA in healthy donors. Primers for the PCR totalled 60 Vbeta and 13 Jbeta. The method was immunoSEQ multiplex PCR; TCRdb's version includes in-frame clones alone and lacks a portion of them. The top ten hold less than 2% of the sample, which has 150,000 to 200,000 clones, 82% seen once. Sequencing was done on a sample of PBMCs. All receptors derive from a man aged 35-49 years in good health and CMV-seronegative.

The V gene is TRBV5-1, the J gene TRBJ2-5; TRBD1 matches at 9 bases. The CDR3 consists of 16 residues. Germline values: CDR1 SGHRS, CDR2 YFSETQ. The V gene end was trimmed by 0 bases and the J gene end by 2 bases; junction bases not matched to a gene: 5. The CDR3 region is CASSLGVGQGQETQYF. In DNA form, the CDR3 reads TGCGCCAGCAGCTTGGGGGTGGGACAGGGACAAGAGACCCAGTACTTC. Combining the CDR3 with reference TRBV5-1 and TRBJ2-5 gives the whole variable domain KAGVTQTPRYLIKTRGQQVTLSCSPISGHRSVSWYQQTPGQGLQFLFEYFSETQRNKGNFPGRFSGRQFSNSRSEMNVSTLELGDSALYLCASSLGVGQGQETQYFGPGTRLLVL.

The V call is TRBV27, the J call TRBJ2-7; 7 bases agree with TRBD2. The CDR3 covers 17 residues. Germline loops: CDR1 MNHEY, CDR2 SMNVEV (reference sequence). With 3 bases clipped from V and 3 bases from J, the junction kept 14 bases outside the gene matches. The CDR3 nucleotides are TGTGCCAGCAGTTTTATGCCCCGGACTAGAGGGAACTACGAGCAGTACTTC. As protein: CASSFMPRTRGNYEQYF.

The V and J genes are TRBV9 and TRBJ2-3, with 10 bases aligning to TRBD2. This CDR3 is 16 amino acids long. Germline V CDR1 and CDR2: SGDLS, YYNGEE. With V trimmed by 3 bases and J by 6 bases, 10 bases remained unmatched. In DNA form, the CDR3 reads TGTGCCAGCAGCGAAACCAGCGGGGGGGCGCAGGATACGCAGTATTTT. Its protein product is CASSETSGGAQDTQYF.

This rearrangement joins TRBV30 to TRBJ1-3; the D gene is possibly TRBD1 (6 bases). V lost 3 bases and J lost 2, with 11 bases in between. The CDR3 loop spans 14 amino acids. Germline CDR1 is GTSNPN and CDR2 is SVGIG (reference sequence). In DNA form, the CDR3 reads TGTGCCTGGAGATTGACAGGTGCTGGAAACACCATATATTTT. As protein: CAWRLTGAGNTIYF.

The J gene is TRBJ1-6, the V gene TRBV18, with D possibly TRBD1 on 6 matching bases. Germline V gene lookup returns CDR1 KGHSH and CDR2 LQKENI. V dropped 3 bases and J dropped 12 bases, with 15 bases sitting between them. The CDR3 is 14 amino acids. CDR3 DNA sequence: TGTGCCAGCTCACCCCCGGACAGTGGTATACCCCTCCACTTT. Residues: CASSPPDSGIPLHF.

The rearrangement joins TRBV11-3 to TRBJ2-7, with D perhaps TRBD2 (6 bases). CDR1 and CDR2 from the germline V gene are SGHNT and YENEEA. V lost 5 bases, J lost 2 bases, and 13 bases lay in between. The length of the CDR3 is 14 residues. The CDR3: CASSRRGPTYEQYF. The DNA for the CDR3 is TGTGCCAGCAGCCGGAGGGGACCAACCTACGAGCAGTACTTC.

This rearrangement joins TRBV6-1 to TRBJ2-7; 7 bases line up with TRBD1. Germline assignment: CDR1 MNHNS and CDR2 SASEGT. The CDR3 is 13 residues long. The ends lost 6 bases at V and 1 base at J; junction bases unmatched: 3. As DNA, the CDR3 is TGTGCCAGCAGCGGGGACAGTTCCTACGAGCAGTACTTC. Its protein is CASSGDSSYEQYF.

The CDR3 spells CAWSGLAGGADTQYF. Written as DNA, the CDR3 is TGTGCCTGGAGCGGACTAGCGGGGGGGGCAGATACGCAGTATTTT. The V and J genes are TRBV30 and TRBJ2-3; TRBD2 agrees at 15 bases. J gave up 4 bases and V 3 bases, and 2 bases lay outside the gene matches. This CDR3 is built from 15 residues. Germline V CDR1 and CDR2: GTSNPN, SVGIG (reference sequence).

CDR3 bases: TGTGCCAGCAGTACCGGTACGGGGAATCAGCCCCAGCATTTT. Translated, it gives CASSTGTGNQPQHF. This rearrangement joins TRBV7-8 to TRBJ1-5; D unresolved. The V and J ends lost 6 bases and 4 bases respectively, with 13 bases between them. In germline, CDR1 is SGHVS, CDR2 FQNEAQ. The CDR3 is made up of 14 amino acids. The entire variable domain, with the rest obtained from reference TRBV7-8 and TRBJ1-5, is as follows: GAGVSQSPRYKVAKRGQDVALRCDPISGHVSLFWYQQALGQGPEFLTYFQNEAQLDKSGLPSDRFFAERPEGSVSTLKIQRTQQEDSAVYLCASSTGTGNQPQHFGDGTRLSIL.

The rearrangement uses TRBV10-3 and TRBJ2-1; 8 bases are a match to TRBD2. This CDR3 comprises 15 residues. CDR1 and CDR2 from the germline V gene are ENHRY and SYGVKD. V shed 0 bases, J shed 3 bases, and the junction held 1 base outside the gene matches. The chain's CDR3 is CAISESLAVYNEQFF. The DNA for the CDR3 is TGTGCCATCAGTGAGTCACTAGCGGTCTACAATGAGCAGTTCTTC.

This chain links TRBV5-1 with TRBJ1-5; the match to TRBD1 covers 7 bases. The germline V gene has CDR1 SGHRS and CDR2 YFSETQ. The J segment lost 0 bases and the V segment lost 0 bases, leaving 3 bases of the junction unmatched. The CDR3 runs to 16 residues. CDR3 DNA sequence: TGCGCCAGCAGCTTGGGAGCAGGGGGTAGCAATCAGCCCCAGCATTTT. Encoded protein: CASSLGAGGSNQPQHF.

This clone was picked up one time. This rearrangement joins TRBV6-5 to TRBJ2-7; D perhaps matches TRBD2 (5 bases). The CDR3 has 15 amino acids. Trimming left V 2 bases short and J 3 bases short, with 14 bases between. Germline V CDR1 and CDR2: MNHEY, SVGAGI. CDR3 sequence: CASSYRGHGDYEQYF. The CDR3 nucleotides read TGTGCCAGCAGTTACCGGGGTCACGGGGACTACGAGCAGTACTTC.

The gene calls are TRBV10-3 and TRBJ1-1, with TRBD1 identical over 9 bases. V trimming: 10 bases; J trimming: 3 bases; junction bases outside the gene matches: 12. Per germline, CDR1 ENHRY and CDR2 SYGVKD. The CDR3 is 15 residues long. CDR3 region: CATRTGGERDTEAFF. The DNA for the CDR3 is TGTGCCACCCGTACAGGGGGCGAGAGGGACACTGAAGCTTTCTTT.

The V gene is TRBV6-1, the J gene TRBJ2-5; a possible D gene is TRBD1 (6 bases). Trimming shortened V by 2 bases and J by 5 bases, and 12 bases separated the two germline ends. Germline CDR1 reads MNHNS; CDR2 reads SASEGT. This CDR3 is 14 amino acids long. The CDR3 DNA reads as TGTGCCAGCAGTGAACGAGGAAGGGGGGAGACCCAGTACTTC. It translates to CASSERGRGETQYF.

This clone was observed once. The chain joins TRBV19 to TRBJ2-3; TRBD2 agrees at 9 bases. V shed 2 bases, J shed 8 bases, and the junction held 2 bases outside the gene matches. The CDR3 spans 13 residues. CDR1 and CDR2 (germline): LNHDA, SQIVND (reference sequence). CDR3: CASSITLAGTQYF. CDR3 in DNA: TGTGCCAGTAGTATAACACTAGCGGGTACGCAGTATTTT.

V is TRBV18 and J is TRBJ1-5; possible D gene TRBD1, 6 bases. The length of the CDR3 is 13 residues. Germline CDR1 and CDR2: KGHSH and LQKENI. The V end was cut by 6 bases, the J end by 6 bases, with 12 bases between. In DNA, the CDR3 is TGTGCCAGCTCCGGGGGCGGGAGTCAGCCCCAGCATTTT. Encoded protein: CASSGGGSQPQHF.

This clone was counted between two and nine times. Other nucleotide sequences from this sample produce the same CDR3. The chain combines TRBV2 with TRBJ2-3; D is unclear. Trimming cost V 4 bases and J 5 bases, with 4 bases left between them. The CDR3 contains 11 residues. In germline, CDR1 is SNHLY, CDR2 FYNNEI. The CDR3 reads CASSGRDTQYF. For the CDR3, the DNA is TGTGCCAGCAGTGGTCGAGATACGCAGTATTTT. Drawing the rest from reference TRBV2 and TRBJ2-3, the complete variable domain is EPEVTQTPSHQVTQMGQEVILRCVPISNHLYFYWYRQILGQKVEFLVSFYNNEISEKSEIFDDQFSVERPDGSNFTLKIRSTKLEDSAMYFCASSGRDTQYFGPGTRLTVL.

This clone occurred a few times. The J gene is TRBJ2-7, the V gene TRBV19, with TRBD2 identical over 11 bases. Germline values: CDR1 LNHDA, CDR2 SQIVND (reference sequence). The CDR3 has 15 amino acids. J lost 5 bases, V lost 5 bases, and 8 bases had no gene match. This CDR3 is CASSESSGGSNEQYF. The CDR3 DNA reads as TGTGCCAGTAGTGAGTCTAGCGGGGGGTCGAACGAGCAGTACTTC.

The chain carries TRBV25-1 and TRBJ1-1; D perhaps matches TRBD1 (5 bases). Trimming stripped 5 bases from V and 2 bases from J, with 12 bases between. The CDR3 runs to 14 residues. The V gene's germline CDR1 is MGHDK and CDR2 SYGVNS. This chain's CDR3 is CASSSQQANTEAFF. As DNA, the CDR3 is TGTGCCAGCAGTTCCCAACAGGCAAACACTGAAGCTTTCTTT.

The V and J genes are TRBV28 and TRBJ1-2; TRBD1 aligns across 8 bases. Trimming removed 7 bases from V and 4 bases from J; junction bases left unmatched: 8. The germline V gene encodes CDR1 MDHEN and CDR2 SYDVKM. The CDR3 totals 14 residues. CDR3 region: CASNVDRVVYGYTF. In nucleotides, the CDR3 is TGTGCCAGCAACGTGGACAGGGTAGTCTATGGCTACACCTTC.